Each of the 21 T cell receptor beta chains below was sequenced from the same sample in a study of blood T cell repertoires in COVID-19. Profiled with immunoSEQ multiplex PCR; TCRdb holds only in-frame clones, not every one. The sample carries 160,000 or so clones, around 80% recorded once. Specimen: PBMCs or T cells enriched from blood (not recorded which). The receptors here all came from a man aged 45 to 65 who had recovered from COVID-19.

The gene calls are TRBV4-1 and TRBJ1-1; D gene ambiguous. V shed 1 base and J shed 0 bases, with 9 bases lying between them. There are 15 residues in the CDR3. Germline V gives CDR1 MGHRA, CDR2 YSYEKL. For the CDR3, the DNA is TGCGCCAGCAGCCAAGTGGGAGCCTTGAACACTGAAGCTTTCTTT. This encodes CASSQVGALNTEAFF.

V gene TRBV19 combines with J gene TRBJ1-6; D is undetermined. Germline CDR1 reads LNHDA; CDR2 reads SQIVND (reference sequence). V gave up 3 bases and J gave up 7 bases, with 10 bases separating them. The CDR3 extends over 14 amino acids. In DNA, the CDR3 is TGTGCCAGTAGTATGGCCAGGTTGAATTCACCCCTCCACTTT. Its protein product is CASSMARLNSPLHF.

This clone was observed a handful of times. This chain connects TRBV30 to TRBJ1-2; a weak D match, TRBD1 (5 bases). This CDR3 spans 12 amino acids. Per the germline V gene, CDR1 is GTSNPN and CDR2 is SVGIG (reference sequence). The V end lost 3 bases, the J end lost 7 bases, and 12 bases lay between the germline ends. CDR3 region: CAWSRQRAGYTF. The CDR3 DNA reads as TGTGCCTGGAGCCGACAGCGGGCTGGCTACACCTTC.

In this sample, this clone turned up a few times. This rearrangement joins TRBV19 to TRBJ1-6; D perhaps matches TRBD1 (5 bases). V dropped 5 bases and J dropped 3 bases, with 14 bases sitting between them. The germline V gene encodes CDR1 LNHDA and CDR2 SQIVND (reference sequence). The CDR3 runs 16 residues. CDR3 coding DNA: TGTGCCAGTAGTGGGGGGTCGGTGGGCTATAATTCACCCCTCCACTTT. Translation gives CASSGGSVGYNSPLHF. Looking up the rest from reference TRBV19 and TRBJ1-6 gives the full variable domain: DGGITQSPKYLFRKEGQNVTLSCEQNLNHDAMYWYRQDPGQGLRLIYYSQIVNDFQKGDIAEGYSVSREKKESFPLTVTSAQKNPTAFYLCASSGGSVGYNSPLHFGNGTRLTVT.

The chain uses TRBV10-2 and TRBJ2-2; 8 nucleotides agree with TRBD1. The germline V gene encodes CDR1 WSHSY and CDR2 SAAADI. The CDR3 sequence is 17 residues long. With V trimmed by 5 bases and J by 3 bases, 11 bases remained unmatched. In nucleotides, the CDR3 is TGCGCCAGCAGTCTGACAGGGGAGGTATATTACACCGGGGAGCTGTTTTTT. This encodes CASSLTGEVYYTGELFF.

This clone showed up just once. The chain combines TRBV3-1 (or the pseudogene TRBV3-2) with TRBJ1-2, with D tentatively TRBD1 (6 bases). The CDR3 is 13 amino acids. Germline V gene data show CDR1 as LGHDT and CDR2 as YNNKEL (reference sequence). V lost 3 bases and J lost 1, with 6 bases in between. CDR3 nucleotides: TGTGCCAGCAGCCAGGACAGTAACTATGGCTACACCTTC. Protein: CASSQDSNYGYTF.

The V and J genes are TRBV11-2 and TRBJ2-7, with 8 bases that match TRBD1. Germline CDR1 is SGHAT and CDR2 is FQNNGV. This CDR3 spans 14 amino acids. J lost 6 bases, V lost 5 bases, and 9 bases had no gene match. CDR3 nucleotides: TGTGCCAGCAGCGGCGGAGGACAGGGTGCCGAGCAGTACTTC. Translation gives CASSGGGQGAEQYF.

This rearrangement joins TRBV24-1 to TRBJ2-3; no definite D call. The germline V gene encodes CDR1 KGHDR and CDR2 SFDVKD. The CDR3 length is 13 residues. The germline V and J ends were trimmed by 5 bases and 2 bases, with 7 bases remaining between them. Here the CDR3 DNA reads TGTGCCACCAGTGGACAAAACACAGATACGCAGTATTTT. This gives the protein CATSGQNTDTQYF.

This sequence joins TRBV27 and TRBJ2-1; no reliable D call. V shed 2 bases and J shed 6 bases, with 8 bases lying between them. The germline V gene has CDR1 MNHEY and CDR2 SMNVEV (reference sequence). The CDR3 is made up of 13 amino acids. This CDR3 is CASSLNGPNEQFF. The CDR3 nucleotides read TGTGCCAGCAGTTTAAACGGTCCCAATGAGCAGTTCTTC.

CDR3 nucleotide sequence: TGCGCCAGCAGCTTGGGACAGCCCAATGAGCAGTTCTTC. Translating it yields CASSLGQPNEQFF. This chain links TRBV5-1 with TRBJ2-1, with a weak D call TRBD1 (5 bases). Germline loops: CDR1 SGHRS, CDR2 YFSETQ. Trimming shortened V by 0 bases and J by 6 bases, and 7 bases separated the two germline ends. The CDR3 contains 13 residues.

The rearrangement joins TRBV5-1 to TRBJ1-1; tentative D call: TRBD1 (5 bases). The CDR3 covers 12 residues. V lost 7 bases, J lost 0 bases, and 7 bases lay in between. Germline CDR1 and CDR2: SGHRS and YFSETQ. The CDR3 is CASGALNTEAFF. The CDR3 nucleotides read TGCGCCAGCGGGGCATTGAACACTGAAGCTTTCTTT.

The gene calls are TRBV9 and TRBJ2-5, with 13 bases that match TRBD2. CDR1 is SGDLS and CDR2 is YYNGEE in the germline V gene. This CDR3 comprises 16 residues. V shed 4 bases and J 5 bases; nucleotides not matched to a gene: 8. Written as DNA, the CDR3 is TGTGCCAGCAGCCCCCAGACTAGCGGGGGGTCGGAGACCCAGTACTTC. Amino acids: CASSPQTSGGSETQYF.

In its sample, this clone was seen once. The gene calls are TRBV4-1 and TRBJ1-2, with D perhaps matching TRBD1 (5 bases). Germline V gene lookup returns CDR1 MGHRA and CDR2 YSYEKL. This CDR3 region has 15 residues. V shed 0 bases and J shed 2 bases, with 10 bases lying between them. CDR3 sequence reads: CASSQDSRANYGYTF. The CDR3 DNA reads TGCGCCAGCAGCCAAGATAGCAGGGCAAACTATGGCTACACCTTC.

The V gene is TRBV6-5, the J gene TRBJ2-5, with 8 bases fitting TRBD1. V lost 6 bases to trimming and J lost 2 bases; unmatched junction nucleotides: 5. Per the germline V gene, CDR1 is MNHEY and CDR2 is SVGAGI. CDR3 length: 14 amino acids. CDR3 bases: TGTGCCAGCAGCTCGACAGGGGCACAAGAGACCCAGTACTTC. It specifies CASSSTGAQETQYF.

This clone came up once. The V and J genes are TRBV7-9 and TRBJ2-7; 8 nucleotides agree with TRBD1. Trimming removed 3 bases from V and 2 bases from J; junction bases left unmatched: 9. Germline V gene sequence: CDR1 SEHNR, CDR2 FQNEAQ (reference sequence). There are 16 residues in the CDR3. The CDR3 bases are TGTGCCAGCAGCTTGGAGACAGGGGTTTGGCCCTACGAGCAGTACTTC. It translates to CASSLETGVWPYEQYF.

The chain combines TRBV10-3 with TRBJ2-7, with 10 bases aligning to TRBD2. Germline trimming cut 2 bases from V and 3 bases from J; bases unmatched to any gene: 4. Germline V gives CDR1 ENHRY, CDR2 SYGVKD. This CDR3 has 15 amino acids. The CDR3 bases are TGTGCCATCAGTGAGACTAGCGGGGCGCTCTACGAGCAGTACTTC. Its protein is CAISETSGALYEQYF.

The V gene is TRBV5-1, the J gene TRBJ2-3; maybe TRBD1 (6 bases). The CDR3 sequence is 14 residues long. V was cut by 1 base and J by 3 bases, with 9 bases left in between. Germline V gene lookup returns CDR1 SGHRS and CDR2 YFSETQ. CDR3 in amino acids: CASSLMGATDTQYF. CDR3 sequence (DNA): TGCGCCAGCAGCTTGATGGGGGCAACAGATACGCAGTATTTT.

CDR3 sequence: CASSPETRDGYGYTF. The CDR3 nucleotides are TGTGCCAGCAGCCCCGAGACTCGAGACGGGTATGGCTACACCTTC. This chain joins TRBV4-2 and TRBJ1-2; D gene uncertain. The V gene's germline CDR1 is LGHNA and CDR2 YNFKEQ. This CDR3 has 15 residues. V was pared by 4 bases and J by 5 bases, with 17 bases between.

The table lists this clone with a few counts. This sequence joins TRBV28 and TRBJ1-2; 7 nucleotides agree with TRBD1. With V trimmed by 6 bases and J by 4 bases, 11 bases remained unmatched. This CDR3 has 15 amino acids. Per germline, CDR1 MDHEN and CDR2 SYDVKM. The DNA for the CDR3 is TGTGCCAGCAGCGCCCCTCGACAGGGAGCCTATGGCTACACCTTC. Translated, it gives CASSAPRQGAYGYTF.

The V gene is TRBV20-1, the J gene TRBJ1-1; D remains ambiguous. Germline CDR1 reads DFQATT; CDR2 reads SNEGSKA (reference sequence). The CDR3 runs to 11 residues. CDR3 DNA sequence: TGCAGCACTCCCGGGGAGGCTGAAGCTTTCTTT. Encoded protein: CSTPGEAEAFF.

The rearrangement joins TRBV10-3 to TRBJ1-5, with no clear D. Trimming removed 5 bases from V and 5 bases from J, with 10 bases in between. CDR1 and CDR2 (germline): ENHRY, SYGVKD. CDR3 size: 13 residues. The CDR3 loop is CAISSMSDQPQHF. The CDR3 DNA is TGTGCCATCAGTAGTATGAGCGATCAGCCCCAGCATTTT.